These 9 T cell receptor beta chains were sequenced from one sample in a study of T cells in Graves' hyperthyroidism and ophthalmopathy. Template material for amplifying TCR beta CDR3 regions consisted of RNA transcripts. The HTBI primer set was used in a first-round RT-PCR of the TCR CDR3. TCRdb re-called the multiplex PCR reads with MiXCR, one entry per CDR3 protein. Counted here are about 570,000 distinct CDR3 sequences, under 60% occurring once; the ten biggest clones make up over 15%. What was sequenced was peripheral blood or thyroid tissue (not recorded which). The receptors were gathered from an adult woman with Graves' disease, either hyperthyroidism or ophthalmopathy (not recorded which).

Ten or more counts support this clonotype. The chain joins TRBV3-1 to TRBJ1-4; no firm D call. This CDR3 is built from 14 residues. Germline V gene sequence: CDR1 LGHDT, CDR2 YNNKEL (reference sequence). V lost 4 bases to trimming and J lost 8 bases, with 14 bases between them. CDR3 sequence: CASSRGGLEEKLFF. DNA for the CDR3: TGTGCCAGCAGCCGAGGAGGGTTAGAAGAAAAACTGTTTTTT.

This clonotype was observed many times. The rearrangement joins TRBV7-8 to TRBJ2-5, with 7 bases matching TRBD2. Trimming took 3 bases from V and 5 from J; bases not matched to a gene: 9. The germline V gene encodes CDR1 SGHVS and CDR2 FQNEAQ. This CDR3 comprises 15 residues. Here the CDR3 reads CASSFGRGPGETQYF. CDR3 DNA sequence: TGTGCCAGCAGCTTTGGGAGGGGCCCGGGGGAGACCCAGTACTTC. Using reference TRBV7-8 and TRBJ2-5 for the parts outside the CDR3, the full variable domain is GAGVSQSPRYKVAKRGQDVALRCDPISGHVSLFWYQQALGQGPEFLTYFQNEAQLDKSGLPSDRFFAERPEGSVSTLKIQRTQQEDSAVYLCASSFGRGPGETQYFGPGTRLLVL.

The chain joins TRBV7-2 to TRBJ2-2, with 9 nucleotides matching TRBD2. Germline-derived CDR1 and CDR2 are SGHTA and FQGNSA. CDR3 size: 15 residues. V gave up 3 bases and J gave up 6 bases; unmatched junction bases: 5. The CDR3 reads CASSLGLALAGELFF. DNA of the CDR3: TGTGCCAGCAGCTTGGGACTAGCTCTCGCCGGGGAGCTGTTTTTT.

CDR3 residues: CAISATGPSSGNTIYF. CDR3 DNA: TGTGCCATCAGTGCGACGGGACCGAGCTCTGGAAACACCATATATTTT. V is TRBV10-3 and J is TRBJ1-3, with D possibly being TRBD1 (5 bases). V lost 4 bases to trimming and J lost 0 bases, with 13 bases between them. Per germline, CDR1 ENHRY and CDR2 SYGVKD. This CDR3 region has 16 residues.

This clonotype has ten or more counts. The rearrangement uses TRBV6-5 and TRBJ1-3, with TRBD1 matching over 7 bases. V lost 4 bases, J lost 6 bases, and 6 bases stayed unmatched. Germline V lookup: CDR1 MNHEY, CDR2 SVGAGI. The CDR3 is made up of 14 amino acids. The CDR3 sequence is CASSSAGTENTIYF. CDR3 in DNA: TGTGCCAGCAGTTCCGCCGGGACAGAAAACACCATATATTTT.

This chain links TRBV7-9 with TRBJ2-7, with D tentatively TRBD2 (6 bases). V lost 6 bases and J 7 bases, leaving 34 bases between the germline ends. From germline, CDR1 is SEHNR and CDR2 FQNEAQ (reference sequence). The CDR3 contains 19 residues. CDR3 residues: CASSPASSPPTAGKGEQYF. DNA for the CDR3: TGTGCCAGCAGTCCTGCCAGCAGCCCCCCCACTGCGGGAAAGGGGGAGCAGTACTTC.

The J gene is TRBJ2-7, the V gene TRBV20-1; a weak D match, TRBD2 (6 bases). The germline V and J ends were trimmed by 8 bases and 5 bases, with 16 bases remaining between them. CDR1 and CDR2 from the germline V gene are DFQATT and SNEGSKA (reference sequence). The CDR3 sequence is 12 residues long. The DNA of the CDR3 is TGCAGTCCCCTATGGGGGGTCCACGAGCAGTACTTC. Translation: CSPLWGVHEQYF.

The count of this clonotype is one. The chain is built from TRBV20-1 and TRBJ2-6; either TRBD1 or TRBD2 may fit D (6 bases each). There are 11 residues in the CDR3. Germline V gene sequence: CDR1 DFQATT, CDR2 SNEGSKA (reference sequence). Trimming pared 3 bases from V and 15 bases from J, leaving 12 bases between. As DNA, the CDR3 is TGCAGTGCTAGGTTCGGGGGCGGCCTGACTTTC. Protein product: CSARFGGGLTF.

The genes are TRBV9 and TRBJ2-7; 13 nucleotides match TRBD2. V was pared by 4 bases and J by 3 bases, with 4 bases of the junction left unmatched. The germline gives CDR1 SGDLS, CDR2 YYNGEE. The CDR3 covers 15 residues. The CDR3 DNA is TGTGCCAGCAGCACGGGACTAGCGGGGAACTACGAGCAGTACTTC. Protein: CASSTGLAGNYEQYF.